The present TCR beta chain was sequenced within a study of T cells in Graves' hyperthyroidism and ophthalmopathy. Study as a whole: At the time of initial diagnosis and before any treatment, peripheral blood was collected.

This CDR3 is 15 amino acids long. V was shortened by 2 bases and J by 0 bases, with 7 bases between the two germline ends. CDR1 is LNHDA, CDR2 SQIVND, per germline (reference sequence). Aged 18 to 65, the patients had hyperthyroidism that was newly diagnosed and had lasted under 2 months. Diagnoses used clinical symptoms, serum thyroxine and TRAb, thyroid ultrasound and orbital computed tomography. RNA transcripts gave rise to amplified TCR beta CDR3 regions. Primed by the HTBI set, a first-round RT-PCR was run on the TCR CDR3. TCRdb independently ran MiXCR on the multiplex PCR reads; one entry per CDR3 protein. This sample has around 450,000 distinct CDR3 sequences, with 15% to 19% found just once.

The clonotype was recovered from a woman in her late teens or twenties with Graves' hyperthyroidism. The sample consisted of blood. The chain uses TRBV19 and TRBJ1-4; D remains unclear. The CDR3 DNA is TGTGCCAGTAGTATACAGATATCAACTAATGAAAAACTGTTTTTT. It is translated as CASSIQISTNEKLFF.